Reported below is one T cell receptor beta chain. This entry comes from a study of CD8 T cells in Susac syndrome. The germline V and J ends were trimmed by 6 bases and 2 bases, with 13 bases remaining between them. This CDR3 is built from 15 residues. The germline gives CDR1 SNHLY, CDR2 FYNNEI. RNA, at about 0.5 to 1 ug, was reverse transcribed with random hexamers. TCRdb ran MiXCR on the immunoSEQ multiplex PCR reads and lists one entry per CDR3 protein. The table has approximately 170,000 distinct CDR3 sequences, roughly 95% seen once. The chain joins TRBV2 to TRBJ2-2; no reliable D call. What was sequenced was CD4+ T cells from PBMCs. The TCR comes from a human donor with multiple sclerosis. The DNA for the CDR3 is TGTGCCAGCAGGTGGTCGGGTAGTAACACCGGGGAGCTGTTTTTT. Protein product: CASRWSGSNTGELFF.